Following are 26 T cell receptor beta chains from one sample sequenced in a study of metastatic and nonmetastatic thyroid tumors. TCRdb re-called clones from the PCR reads using MiXCR. The profile covers under 35,000 clones, with 20% to 25% appearing a single time and roughly 15% taken by the ten largest. Thyroid surgery had not been preceded by any treatment in any patient. Sequenced: blood. These receptors all stem from a female donor with papillary thyroid cancer or a benign thyroid nodule (not recorded which). Some clones in this sample may be carry-over from other donors' samples.

At least ten counts were recorded for this clone. The chain links TRBV20-1 to TRBJ2-7; 8 bases align to TRBD1. Unmatched junction bases numbered 9, after V lost 6 bases and J lost 2 bases. This CDR3 contains 14 residues. The germline V gene has CDR1 DFQATT and CDR2 SNEGSKA (reference sequence). The CDR3 region is CSASQGAGAYEQYF. CDR3 DNA sequence: TGCAGTGCATCCCAGGGGGCAGGGGCCTACGAGCAGTACTTC.

The chain uses TRBV6-2 or TRBV6-3 and TRBJ1-2; weak D call: TRBD1 (5 bases). Germline V lookup: CDR1 MNHEY, CDR2 SVGEGT. This CDR3 region has 16 residues. V was shortened by 6 bases and J by 10 bases, with 27 bases between the two germline ends. The CDR3 nucleotides are TGTGCCAGCAGCCCCCCCCCGTACGCGTGGTGGGGGGTCTACACCTTC. Translated: CASSPPPYAWWGVYTF.

This clone is labeled medium-sized (0.01 to 0.1%). This chain joins TRBV6-2 or TRBV6-3 and TRBJ2-7; TRBD2 matches at 9 bases. The germline gives CDR1 MNHEY, CDR2 SVGEGT. V lost 2 bases, J lost 4 bases, and 12 bases stayed unmatched. The CDR3 spans 17 residues. Written as DNA, the CDR3 is TGTGCCAGCAGTTACCCCCCTCTAGCGGGATTGAAGTACGAGCAGTACTTC. Amino acid sequence: CASSYPPLAGLKYEQYF.

This clone was observed many times. The chain links TRBV11-2 to TRBJ2-5; 8 bases map to TRBD2. The CDR3 length is 15 residues. The V segment lost 1 base and the J segment 3 bases; nucleotides outside the gene matches: 4. Germline CDR1 SGHAT, CDR2 FQNNGV. CDR3 nucleotide sequence: TGTGCCAGCAGCTTAGGAGTCGGGGGGGAAGAGACCCAGTACTTC. Translated, it gives CASSLGVGGEETQYF.

This clone has ten or more counts. One end of the junction does not line up with germline, which may come from a read error. The chain is built from TRBV20-1 and TRBJ1-1; D gene uncertain. Germline-derived CDR1 and CDR2 are DFQATT and SNEGSKA (reference sequence). This CDR3 has 13 amino acids. DNA of the CDR3: TGCAGTGTCCAACCCTCGATGAACACTGAAGCTCTCTTT. Its protein is CSVQPSMNTEALF.

This clone was counted at least ten times. The CDR3 protein is CSARSDPGYGYTF. CDR3 sequence (DNA): TGCAGTGCTAGATCGGACCCAGGCTATGGCTACACCTTC. The chain links TRBV20-1 to TRBJ1-2, with unresolved D. Germline-derived CDR1 and CDR2 are DFQATT and SNEGSKA (reference sequence). With 2 bases removed from V and 4 bases from J, the gap between germline ends came to 11 bases. The CDR3 sequence is 13 residues long.

This clone was seen ten or more times. This CDR3 is also generated by other DNA sequences in the sample. V and J are TRBV6-1 and TRBJ2-5, with D perhaps matching TRBD2 (5 bases). The CDR3 contains 13 residues. Germline V gives CDR1 MNHNS, CDR2 SASEGT. Between the trimmed V and J ends, which lost 0 bases and 7 bases, there was a span of 9 bases. CDR3 sequence reads: CASSEAVLGTQYF. The CDR3 bases are TGTGCCAGCAGTGAAGCGGTACTAGGGACCCAGTACTTC.

This clone was seen repeatedly, ten times or more. The J gene is TRBJ1-5, the V gene TRBV5-6; 9 bases are shared with TRBD1. V was pared by 2 bases and J by 1 base, with 7 bases of the junction left unmatched. The CDR3 totals 17 residues. Germline assignment: CDR1 SGHDT and CDR2 YYEEEE. CDR3 protein: CASSFYRGQESNQPQHF. The CDR3 DNA follows: TGTGCCAGCAGCTTTTACAGGGGGCAAGAGAGCAATCAGCCCCAGCATTTT.

This clone is classed as medium-sized. The chain has TRBV2 and TRBJ2-1; 13 bases are shared with TRBD2. The CDR3 is 17 residues long. Looked up from germline, CDR1 is SNHLY and CDR2 is FYNNEI. The V segment lost 6 bases and the J segment 1 base; nucleotides outside the gene matches: 6. This CDR3 reads CASRDGLAGESYNEQFF. The CDR3 DNA reads as TGTGCCAGCAGAGACGGACTAGCGGGAGAGTCCTACAATGAGCAGTTCTTC.

This clone was counted a single time. The V call is TRBV5-5, the J call TRBJ2-1, with 8 positions matching TRBD2. This CDR3 is 15 amino acids long. Unmatched junction bases numbered 3, after V lost 0 bases and J lost 4 bases. Germline V gene sequence: CDR1 SGHKS, CDR2 YYEKEE (reference sequence). The CDR3 sequence is CASSLASGLYNEQFF. The CDR3 DNA reads TGTGCCAGCAGCTTGGCTAGCGGGCTTTACAATGAGCAGTTCTTC.

Ten or more counts support this clone. The chain couples TRBV29-1 to TRBJ2-7; 8 bases fit TRBD1. The CDR3 loop spans 12 amino acids. Germline V CDR1 and CDR2: SQVTM, ANQGSEA. The V and J ends lost 6 bases and 5 bases, in that order; junction bases with no gene match: 6. In DNA, the CDR3 is TGCAGCGTGACCGGACAGGGCCACGAGCAGTACTTC. It translates to CSVTGQGHEQYF.

The V call is TRBV20-1, the J call TRBJ1-2; D unresolved. The CDR3 consists of 15 residues. The V and J ends lost 6 bases and 6 bases respectively, with 23 bases between them. Germline V lookup: CDR1 DFQATT, CDR2 SNEGSKA (reference sequence). The CDR3 sequence is CSALGGDGKANGYTF. In DNA, the CDR3 is TGCAGTGCCCTCGGTGGGGATGGGAAGGCGAATGGCTACACCTTC.

This clone was recorded at least ten times. The chain has TRBV25-1 and TRBJ2-2; no clear D. CDR1 is MGHDK and CDR2 is SYGVNS in the germline V gene. Trimming left V 7 bases short and J 1 base short, with 4 bases between. The CDR3 runs 12 residues. As DNA, the CDR3 is TGTGCCAGCATTCGGAACACCGGGGAGCTGTTTTTT. Its protein product is CASIRNTGELFF.

This clone was detected a few times. The V gene is TRBV6-5, the J gene TRBJ2-7; 11 positions match TRBD2. Germline V CDR1 and CDR2: MNHEY, SVGAGI. CDR3 size: 16 residues. The V segment lost 8 bases and the J segment 1 base; nucleotides outside the gene matches: 10. CDR3 DNA sequence: TGTGCCAGCCGCTACTTCACTAGCGGGAGATCCTACGAGCAGTACTTC. It yields the protein CASRYFTSGRSYEQYF.

A note on this clone: This may be a read error, as it is one base from a much larger clone. The chain employs TRBV9 and TRBJ1-1; D is unclear. The V end was cut by 0 bases, the J end by 1 base, with 16 bases between. Germline V gene sequence: CDR1 SGDLS, CDR2 YYNGEE. The CDR3 has 17 residues. The CDR3 spells CASSVEPLGVPNTEAFF. The CDR3 coding sequence is TGTGCCAGCAGCGTAGAGCCCCTTGGGGTCCCGAACACTGAAGCTTTCTTT.

The sample holds many counts of this clone. The CDR3 protein is CASSLQDSHLVNYGYTF. For the CDR3, the DNA is TGCGCCAGCAGCTTACAGGACTCCCACCTGGTTAACTATGGCTACACCTTC. V and J are TRBV5-1 and TRBJ1-2, with D possibly TRBD1 on 5 matching bases. The germline V and J ends were trimmed by 2 bases and 1 base, with 18 bases remaining between them. This CDR3 is 17 amino acids long. In germline, CDR1 is SGHRS, CDR2 YFSETQ.

This clone has at least ten counts. This sequence joins TRBV7-3 and TRBJ2-7, with 12 nucleotides matching TRBD1. Germline CDR1 is SGHTA and CDR2 is FQGTGA. J gave up 7 bases and V 5 bases, and 6 bases lay outside the gene matches. This CDR3 comprises 14 residues. The CDR3 DNA follows: TGTGCCAGCAGCCCCGGGACAGGGGGCGGTGAGCAGTACTTC. It is translated as CASSPGTGGGEQYF.

Sample share makes this clone medium-sized (0.01 to 0.1%). The CDR3 loop is CASSLDLGEQYF. In DNA, the CDR3 is TGTGCCAGCAGCTTAGACTTAGGTGAGCAGTACTTC. The chain employs TRBV7-2 and TRBJ2-7; D is unresolved. Between the trimmed V and J ends, which lost 1 base and 7 bases, there was a span of 8 bases. From germline, CDR1 is SGHTA and CDR2 FQGNSA. The CDR3 is made up of 12 amino acids. The complete variable domain, with remaining parts taken from reference TRBV7-2 and TRBJ2-7, reads GAGVSQSPSNKVTEKGKDVELRCDPISGHTALYWYRQSLGQGLEFLIYFQGNSAPDKSGLPSDRFSAERTGGSVSTLTIQRTQQEDSAVYLCASSLDLGEQYFGPGTRLTVT.

This clone was recorded at least ten times. The chain has TRBV28 and TRBJ1-3; D is unresolved. Between the trimmed V and J ends, which lost 7 bases and 0 bases, there was a span of 22 bases. The CDR3 spans 18 residues. Germline loops: CDR1 MDHEN, CDR2 SYDVKM. This chain's CDR3 is CASKGFWTRASSGNTIYF. CDR3 nucleotide sequence: TGTGCCAGCAAAGGTTTTTGGACGCGGGCCAGCTCTGGAAACACCATATATTTT. Using reference TRBV28 and TRBJ1-3 for the parts outside the CDR3, the full variable domain is DVKVTQSSRYLVKRTGEKVFLECVQDMDHENMFWYRQDPGLGLRLIYFSYDVKMKEKGDIPEGYSVSREKKERFSLILESASTNQTSMYLCASKGFWTRASSGNTIYFGEGSWLTVV.

To note about this clone: A single base separates this from a much larger clone, so it may be a read error. The chain links TRBV20-1 to TRBJ2-1, with D tentatively TRBD1 (6 bases). The CDR3 has 13 amino acids. Germline-derived CDR1 and CDR2 are DFQATT and SNEGSKA (reference sequence). The V gene lost 6 bases and the J gene lost 9 bases, with 18 bases spanning the gap. The DNA for the CDR3 is TGCAGTGCAGTAGCAGGGGCGATCGCTGAGCAGTTCTTC. Protein product: CSAVAGAIAEQFF.

The V and J genes are TRBV6-2 or TRBV6-3 and TRBJ1-6, with a weak D call TRBD1 (5 bases). Looked up from germline, CDR1 is MNHEY and CDR2 is SVGEGT. Trimming cost V 3 bases and J 8 bases, with 14 bases left between them. The CDR3 is made up of 15 amino acids. CDR3 nucleotide sequence: TGTGCCAGCAGTTATGCCCCTGACAGATATTCACCCCTCCACTTT. Its translation is CASSYAPDRYSPLHF.

Details on this clone: Germline and junction disagree at one end, which may indicate a read error. This specimen includes other DNA sequences encoding the same CDR3. The chain couples TRBV28 to TRBJ1-1; tentative D call: TRBD1 (5 bases). CDR3 length equals 14 residues. Germline lookup yields CDR1 MDHEN and CDR2 SYDVKM. CDR3 sequence reads: CASEEGPMNTEALF. The CDR3 DNA sequence: TGTGCCAGCGAGGAGGGGCCAATGAACACTGAAGCTCTCTTT.

Only a few counts were recorded for this clone. The J gene is TRBJ2-7, the V gene TRBV24-1; D is undetermined. The CDR3 length is 13 residues. Between the trimmed V and J ends, which lost 8 bases and 7 bases, there was a span of 17 bases. Germline V gives CDR1 KGHDR, CDR2 SFDVKD. The CDR3 is CATIDSTLREQYF. The CDR3 DNA is TGTGCCACCATCGATTCCACTCTCCGAGAGCAGTACTTC.

Worth noting for this clone: A read error may produce the germline difference seen at one junction end. The chain has TRBV3-1 and TRBJ1-2; D not certain. This CDR3 contains 15 residues. Germline values: CDR1 LGHDT, CDR2 YNNKEL (reference sequence). The DNA for the CDR3 is TGTGCCAGCAGTCGAGGAGGCAACGGCGCCCGGAGCTACAACTTC. This translates into CASSRGGNGARSYNF.

The chain combines TRBV11-1 with TRBJ2-2; D is perhaps TRBD1 (6 bases). Trimming took off 1 base at V and 7 bases at J, with 16 bases between the two ends. The CDR3 sequence is 16 residues long. Germline assignment: CDR1 SGHAT and CDR2 FQDESV (reference sequence). This chain's CDR3 is CASSLDSWSRGGELFF. CDR3 coding DNA: TGTGCCAGCAGCTTAGATTCCTGGAGCAGGGGCGGGGAGCTGTTTTTT.

This clone occurred many times. The J gene is TRBJ2-3, the V gene TRBV5-1; 8 bases are shared with TRBD1. Germline CDR1 is SGHRS and CDR2 is YFSETQ. J was trimmed by 5 bases and V by 4 bases; bases with no gene match: 6. The CDR3 sequence is 14 residues long. The CDR3 nucleotides read TGCGCCAGCAGCAAGACAGGGGCAGGAGATACGCAGTATTTT. Its translation is CASSKTGAGDTQYF.